This paragraph reports one TCR beta chain. This specimen belongs to a study of blood T cell repertoires in COVID-19. As for the study in general: The United States, Italy and Spain were the sources of the acute and convalescent COVID-19 samples. Sample material is recorded as cDNA or gDNA derived from T cells, B-cell-depleted T cells, or PBMCs.

The germline V gene encodes CDR1 MNHEY and CDR2 SVGAGI. Trimming took 6 bases from V and 4 from J; bases not matched to a gene: 11. This CDR3 is 15 amino acids long. Under the authors' procedure: Quantification of nucleated cells was approximated via reference gene primer amplification. The data were produced by immunoSEQ multiplex PCR, yet TCRdb's version contains in-frame clones alone and is incomplete. D and trimming were read from the DNA, whereas the V and J calls and clone size are those reported in that table. Of 150,000 to 200,000 clones in the sample, about 85% were seen once. Sequenced: peripheral blood. The chain joins TRBV6-5 to TRBJ1-2, with 7 positions matching TRBD1. This sequence was found in a man aged 60-69 years with active or convalescent COVID-19. For the CDR3, the DNA is TGTGCCAGCAGCCCGGCGACAGGGACAATCTATGGCTACACCTTC. Protein: CASSPATGTIYGYTF.